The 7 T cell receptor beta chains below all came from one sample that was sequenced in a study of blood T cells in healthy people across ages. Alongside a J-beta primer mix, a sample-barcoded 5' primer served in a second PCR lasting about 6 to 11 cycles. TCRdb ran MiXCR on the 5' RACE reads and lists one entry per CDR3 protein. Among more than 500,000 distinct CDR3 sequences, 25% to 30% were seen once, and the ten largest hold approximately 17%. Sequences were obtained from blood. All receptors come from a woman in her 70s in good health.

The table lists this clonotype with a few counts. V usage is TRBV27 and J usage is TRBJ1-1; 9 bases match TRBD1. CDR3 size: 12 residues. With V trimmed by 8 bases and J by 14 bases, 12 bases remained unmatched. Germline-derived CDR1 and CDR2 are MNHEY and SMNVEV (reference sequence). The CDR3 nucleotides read TGTGCCAGCCGACTCACGGGACAGGGTGTATTCTTT. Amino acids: CASRLTGQGVFF.

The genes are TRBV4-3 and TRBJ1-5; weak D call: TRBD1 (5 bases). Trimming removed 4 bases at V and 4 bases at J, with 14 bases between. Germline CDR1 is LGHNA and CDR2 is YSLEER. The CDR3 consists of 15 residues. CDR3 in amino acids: CASSPGTPGNQPQHF. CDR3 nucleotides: TGCGCCAGCAGCCCCGGAACTCCAGGGAATCAGCCCCAGCATTTT.

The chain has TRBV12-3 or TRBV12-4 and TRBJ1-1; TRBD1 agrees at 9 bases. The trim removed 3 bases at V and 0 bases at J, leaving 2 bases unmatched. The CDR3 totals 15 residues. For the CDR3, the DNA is TGTGCCAGCAGTTTCGACAGGGGGTTGAACACTGAAGCTTTCTTT. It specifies CASSFDRGLNTEAFF.

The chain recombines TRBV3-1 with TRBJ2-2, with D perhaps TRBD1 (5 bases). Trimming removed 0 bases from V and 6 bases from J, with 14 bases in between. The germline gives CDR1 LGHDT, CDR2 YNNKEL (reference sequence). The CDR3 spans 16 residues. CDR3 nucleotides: TGTGCCAGCAGCCAAGAAAGTAGGGGCCCTTCCGGGGAGCTGTTTTTT. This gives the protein CASSQESRGPSGELFF.

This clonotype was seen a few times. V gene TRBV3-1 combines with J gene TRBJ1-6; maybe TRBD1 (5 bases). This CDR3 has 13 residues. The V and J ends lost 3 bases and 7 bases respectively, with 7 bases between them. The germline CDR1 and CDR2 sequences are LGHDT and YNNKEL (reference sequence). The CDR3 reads CASSHGGNSPLHF. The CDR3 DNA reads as TGTGCCAGCAGCCACGGGGGAAATTCACCCCTCCACTTT.

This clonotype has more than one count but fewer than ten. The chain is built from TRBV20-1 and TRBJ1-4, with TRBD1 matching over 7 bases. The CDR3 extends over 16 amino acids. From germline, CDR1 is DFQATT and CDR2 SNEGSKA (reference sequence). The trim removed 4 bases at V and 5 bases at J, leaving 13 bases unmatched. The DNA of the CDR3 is TGCAGTGCTAATGGTCCGCCGGGACAGATAAATGAAAAACTGTTTTTT. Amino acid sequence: CSANGPPGQINEKLFF.

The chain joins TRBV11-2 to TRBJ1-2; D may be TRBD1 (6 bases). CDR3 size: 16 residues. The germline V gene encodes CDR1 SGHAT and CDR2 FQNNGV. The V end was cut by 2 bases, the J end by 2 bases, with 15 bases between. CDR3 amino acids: CASSLMSSGGNYGYTF. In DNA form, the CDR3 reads TGTGCCAGCAGCTTAATGTCATCCGGGGGCAACTATGGCTACACCTTC.